Below are 11 T cell receptor beta chains sequenced from a single sample in a study of shared clonotypes between healthy human individuals (TCRdb year 2020). To prepare the library, the immunoSEQ multiplex PCR assay was applied. TCRdb's version of the immuneACCESS table is confined to in-frame rearrangements and falls short of the full clone set. An unresolved V gene accounts for under half of the shortfall where checked; the remainder is of unknown origin. This sample gives 2 million or so clones in total; 90% to 95% of them show up just once. The leading ten clones occupy more than 0.1% of the sample. Sequenced: naive CD4+ T cells sorted from blood. The cell subset or site label, as the study defines it: CD45RA+ positively selected. The source of these receptors is a man aged 18 to 29 in good health.

Worth noting for this clone: Other DNA sequences in this sample translate to the same CDR3. This rearrangement joins TRBV5-1 to TRBJ1-6; D is unresolved. The V gene's germline CDR1 is SGHRS and CDR2 YFSETQ. The CDR3 loop spans 14 amino acids. V dropped 0 bases and J dropped 4 bases, with 5 bases sitting between them. CDR3 DNA sequence: TGCGCCAGCAGCTTGGGGAGTTATAATTCACCCCTCCACTTT. Its translation is CASSLGSYNSPLHF. Looking up the rest from reference TRBV5-1 and TRBJ1-6 gives the full variable domain: KAGVTQTPRYLIKTRGQQVTLSCSPISGHRSVSWYQQTPGQGLQFLFEYFSETQRNKGNFPGRFSGRQFSNSRSEMNVSTLELGDSALYLCASSLGSYNSPLHFGNGTRLTVT.

The chain recombines TRBV21-1 with TRBJ2-5; TRBD1 is the table's D call and was not checked against the DNA. TRBV21-1 is tagged as a pseudogene. The CDR3 consists of 14 residues. The DNA of the CDR3 is TGTGCCAGCAGCAAATTCCGTAGACTGGGGCCCCAGTACTTC. Its translation: CASSKFRRLGPQYF.

V is TRBV9 and J is TRBJ1-3; no firm D call. The CDR3 has 15 residues. Germline values: CDR1 SGDLS, CDR2 YYNGEE. The V end was cut by 0 bases, the J end by 0 bases, with 7 bases between. The CDR3 spells CASSVGQYSGNTIYF. In DNA, the CDR3 is TGTGCCAGCAGCGTAGGCCAGTACTCTGGAAACACCATATATTTT. The variable domain in full, with the rest retrieved from reference TRBV9 and TRBJ1-3, is DSGVTQTPKHLITATGQRVTLRCSPRSGDLSVYWYQQSLDQGLQFLIQYYNGEERAKGNILERFSAQQFPDLHSELNLSSLELGDSALYFCASSVGQYSGNTIYFGEGSWLTVV.

The rearrangement links TRBV7-2 to TRBJ1-6, with D tentatively TRBD1 (6 bases). The CDR3 extends over 15 amino acids. Germline V gene data show CDR1 as SGHTA and CDR2 as FQGNSA. V lost 1 base to trimming and J lost 8 bases, with 12 bases between them. This chain's CDR3 is CASSLVTGNHSPLHF. Written as DNA, the CDR3 is TGTGCCAGCAGCTTAGTAACAGGGAACCATTCACCCCTCCACTTT. Variable domain in full (rest from reference TRBV7-2 and TRBJ1-6): GAGVSQSPSNKVTEKGKDVELRCDPISGHTALYWYRQSLGQGLEFLIYFQGNSAPDKSGLPSDRFSAERTGGSVSTLTIQRTQQEDSAVYLCASSLVTGNHSPLHFGNGTRLTVT.

V and J are TRBV4-3 and TRBJ1-6; maybe TRBD1 (5 bases). CDR1 LGHNA and CDR2 YSLEER come from the germline V gene. With 4 bases removed from V and 9 bases from J, the gap between germline ends came to 16 bases. The CDR3 is 15 amino acids. The CDR3 nucleotides read TGCGCCAGCAGCCGAAGTGCAGAGGGGCGTTCACCCCTCCACTTT. It encodes CASSRSAEGRSPLHF.

A single count supports this clone. This chain links TRBV30 with TRBJ1-2; possibly TRBD1 for D (5 bases). Germline CDR1 GTSNPN, CDR2 SVGIG (reference sequence). Trimming removed 5 bases at V and 6 bases at J, with 13 bases between. CDR3 length: 12 amino acids. Here the CDR3 reads CAWLQEYNGYTF. The CDR3 region has the DNA TGTGCCTGGTTACAGGAGTACAATGGCTACACCTTC. Together with reference TRBV30 and TRBJ1-2, the CDR3 gives the full variable domain: SQTIHQWPATLVQPVGSPLSLECTVEGTSNPNLYWYRQAAGRGLQLLFYSVGIGQISSEVPQNLSASRPQDRQFILSSKKLLLSDSGFYLCAWLQEYNGYTFGSGTRLTVV.

CDR3 residues: CASSWADGDEQFF. Here the CDR3 DNA reads TGTGCCAGTAGTTGGGCGGACGGCGATGAGCAGTTCTTC. The gene calls are TRBV19 and TRBJ2-1; no definite D call. Between the trimmed V and J ends, which lost 5 bases and 8 bases, there was a span of 13 bases. Germline V gene lookup returns CDR1 LNHDA and CDR2 SQIVND (reference sequence). The CDR3 contains 13 residues.

This chain links TRBV6-1 with TRBJ1-2, with D tentatively TRBD1 (6 bases). CDR1 and CDR2 (germline): MNHNS, SASEGT. This CDR3 spans 14 amino acids. V lost 7 bases to trimming and J lost 0 bases, with 12 bases between them. The CDR3 nucleotides are TGTGCCAGCATCTGGACAGCTACTAACTATGGCTACACCTTC. It is translated as CASIWTATNYGYTF.

This sequence joins TRBV25-1 and TRBJ1-2; no reliable D call. Germline CDR1 MGHDK, CDR2 SYGVNS. This CDR3 contains 12 residues. Deletions cut 3 bases from V and 8 bases from J, with 10 bases between. DNA of the CDR3: TGTGCCAGCAGTGAGGTTATGAGGGGCTACACCTTC. It encodes CASSEVMRGYTF.

Turning to this clone: This specimen includes other DNA sequences encoding the same CDR3. This chain links TRBV11-2 with TRBJ2-3; D unclear. The V and J ends lost 1 base and 5 bases respectively, with 4 bases between them. The CDR3 has 12 residues. Germline V CDR1 and CDR2: SGHAT, FQNNGV. The chain's CDR3 is CASSLVGDTQYF. The CDR3 DNA is TGTGCCAGCAGCTTAGTGGGAGATACGCAGTATTTT.

For this clone: Other DNA sequences in the sample encode the same CDR3. This chain connects TRBV5-1 to TRBJ2-5; 9 nucleotides match TRBD1. This CDR3 spans 14 amino acids. Germline CDR1 reads SGHRS; CDR2 reads YFSETQ. With V trimmed by 3 bases and J by 5 bases, 5 bases remained unmatched. DNA for the CDR3: TGCGCCAGCAGCTCCACAGGGGGCAGTGAGACCCAGTACTTC. Translating it yields CASSSTGGSETQYF.